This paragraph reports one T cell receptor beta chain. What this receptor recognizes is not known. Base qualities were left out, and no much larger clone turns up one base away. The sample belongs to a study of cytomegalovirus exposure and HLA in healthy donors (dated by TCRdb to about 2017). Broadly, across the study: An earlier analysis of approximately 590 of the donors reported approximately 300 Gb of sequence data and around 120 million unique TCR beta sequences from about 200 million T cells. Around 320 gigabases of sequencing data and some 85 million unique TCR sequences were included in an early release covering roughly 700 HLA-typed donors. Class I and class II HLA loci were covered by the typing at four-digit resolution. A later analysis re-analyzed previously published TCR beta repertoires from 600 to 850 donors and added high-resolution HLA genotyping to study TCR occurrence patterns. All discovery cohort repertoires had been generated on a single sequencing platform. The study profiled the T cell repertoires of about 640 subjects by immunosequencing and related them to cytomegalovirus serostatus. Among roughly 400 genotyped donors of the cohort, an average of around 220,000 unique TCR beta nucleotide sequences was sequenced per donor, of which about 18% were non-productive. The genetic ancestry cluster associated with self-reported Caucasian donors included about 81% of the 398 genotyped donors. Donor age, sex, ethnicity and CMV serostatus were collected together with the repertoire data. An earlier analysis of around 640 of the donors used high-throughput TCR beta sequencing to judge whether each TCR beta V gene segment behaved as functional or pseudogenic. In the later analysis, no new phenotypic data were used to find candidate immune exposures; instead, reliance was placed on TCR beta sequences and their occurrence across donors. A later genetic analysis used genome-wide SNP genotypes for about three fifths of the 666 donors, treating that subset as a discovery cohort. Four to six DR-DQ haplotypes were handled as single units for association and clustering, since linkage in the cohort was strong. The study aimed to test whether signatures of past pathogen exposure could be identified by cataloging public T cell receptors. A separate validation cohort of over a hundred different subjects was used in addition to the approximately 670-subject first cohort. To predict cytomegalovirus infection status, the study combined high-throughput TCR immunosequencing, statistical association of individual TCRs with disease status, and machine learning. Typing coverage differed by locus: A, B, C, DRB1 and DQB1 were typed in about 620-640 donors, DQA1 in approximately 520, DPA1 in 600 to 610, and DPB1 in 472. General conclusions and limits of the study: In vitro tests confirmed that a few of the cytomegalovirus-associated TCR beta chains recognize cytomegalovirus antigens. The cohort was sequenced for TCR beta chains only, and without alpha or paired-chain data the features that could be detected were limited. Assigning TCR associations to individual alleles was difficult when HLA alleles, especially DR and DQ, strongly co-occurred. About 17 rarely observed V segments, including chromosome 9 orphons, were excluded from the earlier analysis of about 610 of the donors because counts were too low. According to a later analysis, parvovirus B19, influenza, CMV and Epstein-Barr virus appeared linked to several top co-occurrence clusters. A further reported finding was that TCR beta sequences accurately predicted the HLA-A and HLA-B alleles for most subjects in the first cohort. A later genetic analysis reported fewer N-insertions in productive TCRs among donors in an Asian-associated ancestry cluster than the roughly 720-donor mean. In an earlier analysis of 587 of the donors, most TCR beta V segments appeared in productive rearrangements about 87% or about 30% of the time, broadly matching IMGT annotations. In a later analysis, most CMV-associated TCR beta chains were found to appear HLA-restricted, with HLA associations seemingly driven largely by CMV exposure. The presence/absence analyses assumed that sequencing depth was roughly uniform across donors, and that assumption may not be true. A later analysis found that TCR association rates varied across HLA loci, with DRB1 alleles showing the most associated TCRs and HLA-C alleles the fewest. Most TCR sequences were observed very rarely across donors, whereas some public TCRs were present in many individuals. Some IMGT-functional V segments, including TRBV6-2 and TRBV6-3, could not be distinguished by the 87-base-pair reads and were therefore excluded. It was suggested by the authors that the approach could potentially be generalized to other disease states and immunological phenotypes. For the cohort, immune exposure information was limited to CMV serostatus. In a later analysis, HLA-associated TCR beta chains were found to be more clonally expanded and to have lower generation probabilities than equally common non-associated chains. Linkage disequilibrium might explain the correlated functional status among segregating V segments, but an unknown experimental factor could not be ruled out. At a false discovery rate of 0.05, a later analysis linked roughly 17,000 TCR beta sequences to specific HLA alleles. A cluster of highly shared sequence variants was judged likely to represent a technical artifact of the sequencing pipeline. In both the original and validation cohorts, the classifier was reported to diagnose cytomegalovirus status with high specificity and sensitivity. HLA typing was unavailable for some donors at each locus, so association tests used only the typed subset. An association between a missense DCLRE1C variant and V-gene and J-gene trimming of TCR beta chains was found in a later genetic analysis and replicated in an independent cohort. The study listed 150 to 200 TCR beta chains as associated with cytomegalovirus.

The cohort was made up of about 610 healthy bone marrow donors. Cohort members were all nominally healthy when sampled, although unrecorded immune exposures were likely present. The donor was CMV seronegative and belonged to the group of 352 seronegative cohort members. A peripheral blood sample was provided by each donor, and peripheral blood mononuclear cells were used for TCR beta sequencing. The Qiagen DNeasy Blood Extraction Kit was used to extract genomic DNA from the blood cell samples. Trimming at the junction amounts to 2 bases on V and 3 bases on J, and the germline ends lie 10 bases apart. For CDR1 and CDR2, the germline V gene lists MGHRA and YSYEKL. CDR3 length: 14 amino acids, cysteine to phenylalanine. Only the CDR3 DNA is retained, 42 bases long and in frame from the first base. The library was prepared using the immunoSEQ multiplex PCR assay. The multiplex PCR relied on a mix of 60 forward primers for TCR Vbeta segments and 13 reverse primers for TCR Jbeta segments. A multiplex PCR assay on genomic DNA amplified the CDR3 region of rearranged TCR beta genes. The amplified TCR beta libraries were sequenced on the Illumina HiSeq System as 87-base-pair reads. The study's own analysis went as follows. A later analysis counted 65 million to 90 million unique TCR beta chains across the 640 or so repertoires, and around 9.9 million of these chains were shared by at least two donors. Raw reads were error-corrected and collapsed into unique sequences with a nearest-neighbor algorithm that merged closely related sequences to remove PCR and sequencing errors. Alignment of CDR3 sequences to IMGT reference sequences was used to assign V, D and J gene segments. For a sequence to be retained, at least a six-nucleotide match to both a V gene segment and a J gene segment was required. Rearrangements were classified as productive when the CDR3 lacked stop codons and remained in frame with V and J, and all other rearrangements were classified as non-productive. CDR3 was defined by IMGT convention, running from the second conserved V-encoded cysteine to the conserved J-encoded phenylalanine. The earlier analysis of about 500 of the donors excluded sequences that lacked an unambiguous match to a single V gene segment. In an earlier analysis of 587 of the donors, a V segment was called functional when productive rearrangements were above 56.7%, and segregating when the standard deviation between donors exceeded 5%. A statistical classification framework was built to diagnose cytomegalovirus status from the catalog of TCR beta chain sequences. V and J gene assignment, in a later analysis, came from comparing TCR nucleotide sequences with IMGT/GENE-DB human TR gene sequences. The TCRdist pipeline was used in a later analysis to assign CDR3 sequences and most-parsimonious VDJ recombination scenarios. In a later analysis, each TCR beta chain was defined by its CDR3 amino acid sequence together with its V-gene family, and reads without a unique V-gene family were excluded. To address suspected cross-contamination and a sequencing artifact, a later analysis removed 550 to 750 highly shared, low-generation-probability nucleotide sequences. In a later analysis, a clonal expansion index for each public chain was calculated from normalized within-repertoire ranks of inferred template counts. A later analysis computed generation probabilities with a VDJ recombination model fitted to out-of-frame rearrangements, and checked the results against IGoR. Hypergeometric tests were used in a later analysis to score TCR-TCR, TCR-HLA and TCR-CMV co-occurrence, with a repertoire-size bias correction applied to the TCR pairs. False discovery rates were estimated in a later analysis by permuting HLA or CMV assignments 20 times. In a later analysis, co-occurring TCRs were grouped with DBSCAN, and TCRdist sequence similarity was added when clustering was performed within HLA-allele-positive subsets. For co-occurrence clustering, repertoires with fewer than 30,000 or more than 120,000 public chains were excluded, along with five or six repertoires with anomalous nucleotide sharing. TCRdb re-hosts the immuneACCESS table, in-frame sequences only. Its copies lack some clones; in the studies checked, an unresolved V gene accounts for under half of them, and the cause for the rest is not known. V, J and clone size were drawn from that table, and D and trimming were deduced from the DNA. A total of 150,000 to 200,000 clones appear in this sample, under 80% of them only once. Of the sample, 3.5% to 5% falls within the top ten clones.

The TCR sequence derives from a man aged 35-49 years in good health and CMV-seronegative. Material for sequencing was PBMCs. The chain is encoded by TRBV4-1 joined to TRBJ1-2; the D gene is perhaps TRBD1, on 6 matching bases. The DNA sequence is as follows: TGCGCCAGCAGCCAAACAGGGCTCGACTATGGCTACACCTTC. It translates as CASSQTGLDYGYTF.